What follows are 22 T cell receptor beta chains derived from one specimen sequenced in a study of blood T cell repertoires in COVID-19. Libraries were prepared by immunoSEQ multiplex PCR; TCRdb keeps only in-frame clonotypes and omits some of them. The table has some 340,000 clones, over 75% seen once. Input material: PBMCs or T cells enriched from blood (not recorded which). These receptor sequences come from a woman in her twenties or thirties who had recovered from COVID-19.

This chain connects TRBV11-2 to TRBJ1-1; the match to TRBD1 covers 8 bases. CDR3 length equals 15 residues. The germline V gene has CDR1 SGHAT and CDR2 FQNNGV. The trim removed 4 bases at V and 3 bases at J, leaving 7 bases unmatched. Here the CDR3 DNA reads TGTGCCAGCAGCTCAATAAGGACAGGGTACACTGAAGCTTTCTTT. It codes for CASSSIRTGYTEAFF. The whole variable domain, remainder taken from reference TRBV11-2 and TRBJ1-1, is EAGVAQSPRYKIIEKRQSVAFWCNPISGHATLYWYQQILGQGPKLLIQFQNNGVVDDSQLPKDRFSAERLKGVDSTLKIQPAKLEDSAVYLCASSSIRTGYTEAFFGQGTRLTVV.

The rearrangement joins TRBV7-2 to TRBJ2-5; TRBD2 is a possible D gene (5 bases). The CDR3 is 15 residues long. Trimming took 4 bases from V and 5 from J, leaving 17 bases between them. Germline lookup yields CDR1 SGHTA and CDR2 FQGNSA. The CDR3 DNA is TGTGCCAGCAGCTCCCTCGGTAACAGAGGGGAGACCCAGTACTTC. Amino acid sequence: CASSSLGNRGETQYF.

This chain connects TRBV19 to TRBJ2-3; TRBD1 agrees at 9 bases. V shed 6 bases and J 3 bases; nucleotides not matched to a gene: 1. This CDR3 has 13 amino acids. CDR1 and CDR2 from the germline V gene are LNHDA and SQIVND (reference sequence). This chain's CDR3 is CASRTGGTDTQYF. The CDR3 DNA reads as TGTGCCAGTAGGACAGGGGGTACAGATACGCAGTATTTT.

The chain combines TRBV4-1 with TRBJ1-2, with TRBD1 matching over 7 bases. The germline V gene has CDR1 MGHRA and CDR2 YSYEKL. The CDR3 has 18 residues. Unmatched junction bases numbered 14, after V lost 3 bases and J lost 1 base. CDR3 DNA: TGCGCCAGCAGCCACCGGGGCCCGGGACAGATGTTTAACTATGGCTACACCTTC. Its protein product is CASSHRGPGQMFNYGYTF.

This clone has more than one count but fewer than ten. The chain joins TRBV19 to TRBJ2-2, with TRBD1 as a possible D gene (6 bases). The CDR3 is 17 residues long. V lost 7 bases to trimming and J lost 5 bases, with 23 bases between them. Germline lookup yields CDR1 LNHDA and CDR2 SQIVND (reference sequence). The CDR3 protein is CASTPVVHRVGTGELFF. The DNA for the CDR3 is TGTGCCAGTACCCCAGTCGTCCACAGGGTGGGGACCGGGGAGCTGTTTTTT.

J is TRBJ2-1 and V is TRBV5-4; weak D call: TRBD1 (5 bases). Trimming removed 7 bases from V and 10 bases from J, with 12 bases in between. The germline V gene has CDR1 SGHNT and CDR2 YYREEE (reference sequence). The CDR3 runs 11 residues. DNA for the CDR3: TGTGCCAGCGCGACCCAGGGAGAGCAGTTCTTC. Its translation is CASATQGEQFF.

The chain links TRBV5-6 to TRBJ1-2; D is perhaps TRBD1 (6 bases). CDR3 size: 13 residues. Per germline, CDR1 SGHDT and CDR2 YYEEEE. With 0 bases removed from V and 3 bases from J, the gap between germline ends came to 6 bases. The CDR3 nucleotides read TGTGCCAGCAGCTTGGCAGGGGACTATGGCTACACCTTC. Translated, it gives CASSLAGDYGYTF. Together with reference TRBV5-6 and TRBJ1-2, the CDR3 gives the full variable domain: DAGVTQSPTHLIKTRGQQVTLRCSPKSGHDTVSWYQQALGQGPQFIFQYYEEEERQRGNFPDRFSGHQFPNYSSELNVNALLLGDSALYLCASSLAGDYGYTFGSGTRLTVV.

The genes are TRBV7-8 and TRBJ1-2; 9 positions agree with TRBD1. The CDR3 consists of 14 residues. J lost 7 bases, V lost 1 base, and 4 bases had no gene match. Per germline, CDR1 SGHVS and CDR2 FQNEAQ. CDR3 in amino acids: CASSLGDRVSGYTF. The CDR3 DNA follows: TGTGCCAGCAGCTTAGGGGACAGGGTCAGTGGCTACACCTTC.

This chain connects TRBV19 to TRBJ2-1; 7 nucleotides match TRBD2. J was trimmed by 12 bases and V by 11 bases; bases with no gene match: 13. CDR3 length: 12 amino acids. Looked up from germline, CDR1 is LNHDA and CDR2 is SQIVND (reference sequence). The CDR3, as DNA: TGTGCCTCCACGGGGAGGGGAAGGGGGCAGTTCTTC. Its translation: CASTGRGRGQFF.

The genes are TRBV5-6 and TRBJ1-4, with 9 bases lining up with TRBD1. Germline lookup yields CDR1 SGHDT and CDR2 YYEEEE. This CDR3 has 14 residues. The V segment lost 8 bases and the J segment 3 bases; nucleotides outside the gene matches: 5. CDR3 sequence (DNA): TGTGCCAGTGGGACAGGGAGGGCTAATGAAAAACTGTTTTTT. It encodes CASGTGRANEKLFF. The full variable domain, with the rest looked up from reference TRBV5-6 and TRBJ1-4, is DAGVTQSPTHLIKTRGQQVTLRCSPKSGHDTVSWYQQALGQGPQFIFQYYEEEERQRGNFPDRFSGHQFPNYSSELNVNALLLGDSALYLCASGTGRANEKLFFGSGTQLSVL.

The V gene is TRBV6-2 or TRBV6-3, the J gene TRBJ1-1; no clear D. The CDR3 is made up of 16 amino acids. Trimming shortened V by 6 bases and J by 1 base, and 18 bases separated the two germline ends. Germline V gives CDR1 MNHEY, CDR2 SVGEGT. CDR3 residues: CASRYATTGSNTEAFF. The CDR3 bases are TGTGCCAGCAGATACGCGACCACCGGGTCGAACACTGAAGCTTTCTTT.

This sequence joins TRBV11-2 and TRBJ1-1; TRBD1 matches 8 bases. Germline CDR1 reads SGHAT; CDR2 reads FQNNGV. After removal of 4 bases from V and 4 bases from J, the junction contained 5 bases not matched to a gene. The CDR3 is 14 residues long. This CDR3 reads CASSWVQGGTEAFF. As DNA, the CDR3 is TGTGCCAGCAGCTGGGTACAGGGGGGCACTGAAGCTTTCTTT.

The V and J genes are TRBV5-6 and TRBJ2-7; possible D gene TRBD2, 7 bases. Between the trimmed V and J ends, which lost 4 bases and 2 bases, there was a span of 22 bases. This CDR3 is built from 17 residues. Germline-derived CDR1 and CDR2 are SGHDT and YYEEEE. The CDR3 DNA follows: TGTGCCAGCAGCCCCGATCAGGGGCGGGGGTTCACCTACGAGCAGTACTTC. Its translation is CASSPDQGRGFTYEQYF.

This chain uses TRBV28 with TRBJ1-5; 7 bases are shared with TRBD1. Germline lookup yields CDR1 MDHEN and CDR2 SYDVKM. The CDR3 contains 17 residues. V shed 5 bases and J 0 bases; nucleotides not matched to a gene: 10. CDR3 region: CASSTNRGAYSNQPQHF. Here the CDR3 DNA reads TGTGCCAGCAGTACCAACAGGGGAGCGTATAGCAATCAGCCCCAGCATTTT.

In DNA form, the CDR3 reads TGCGCCAGCTCCCAGAACACCGGGGAGCTGTTTTTT. Its protein product is CASSQNTGELFF. This sequence joins TRBV23-1 and TRBJ2-2; D uncertain. TRBV23-1 counts as an open reading frame of uncertain function. The CDR3 runs to 12 residues. The germline V and J ends were trimmed by 8 bases and 1 base, with 5 bases remaining between them.

This chain joins TRBV5-5 and TRBJ2-7; D ambiguous. V was shortened by 0 bases and J by 2 bases, with 15 bases between the two germline ends. The CDR3 length is 16 residues. Germline lookup yields CDR1 SGHKS and CDR2 YYEKEE (reference sequence). The CDR3 loop reads CASSLVEHSTTYEQYF. As DNA, the CDR3 is TGTGCCAGCAGCTTGGTAGAGCACAGCACAACCTACGAGCAGTACTTC.

The CDR3: CASSRRLAGGNTDTQYF. DNA for the CDR3: TGCGCCAGCAGCCGGCGACTAGCGGGGGGGAACACAGATACGCAGTATTTT. This sequence joins TRBV4-1 and TRBJ2-3, with 14 bases identical to TRBD2. CDR1 is MGHRA, CDR2 YSYEKL, per germline. V was pared by 4 bases and J by 2 bases, with 5 bases of the junction left unmatched. The CDR3 has 17 amino acids.

The chain is built from TRBV27 and TRBJ1-6, with D perhaps matching TRBD1 (6 bases). The length of the CDR3 is 14 residues. Germline V CDR1 and CDR2: MNHEY, SMNVEV (reference sequence). Trimming left V 8 bases short and J 10 bases short, with 18 bases between. Here the CDR3 reads CASARGQGYSPLHF. The CDR3 DNA is TGTGCCAGCGCAAGAGGTCAGGGGTACTCACCCCTCCACTTT.

The chain couples TRBV5-1 to TRBJ2-7; 12 nucleotides match TRBD1. V was clipped by 4 bases and J by 2 bases; unmatched bases: 7. This CDR3 contains 16 residues. Germline assignment: CDR1 SGHRS and CDR2 YFSETQ. CDR3 loop: CASSIPRDRGPYEQYF. The CDR3 DNA reads TGCGCCAGCAGCATTCCCCGGGACAGGGGGCCCTACGAGCAGTACTTC.

The chain employs TRBV2 and TRBJ2-7; 7 nucleotides agree with TRBD1. This CDR3 has 14 residues. CDR1 is SNHLY and CDR2 is FYNNEI in the germline V gene. The V segment lost 4 bases and the J segment 6 bases; nucleotides outside the gene matches: 9. CDR3: CASSGDSLYSEQYF. The CDR3 coding sequence is TGTGCCAGCAGTGGGGACAGTCTGTATTCCGAGCAGTACTTC.

The rearrangement links TRBV7-9 to TRBJ1-6, with a possible D match to TRBD1 (5 bases). V was clipped by 3 bases and J by 6 bases, with 9 bases between them. The CDR3 runs 14 residues. Looked up from germline, CDR1 is SEHNR and CDR2 is FQNEAQ (reference sequence). CDR3 loop: CASSLKGFNSPLHF. DNA of the CDR3: TGTGCCAGCAGCTTGAAGGGGTTTAATTCACCCCTCCACTTT.

In the case of this clone: The identical CDR3 is also encoded by other nucleotide sequences in the sample. The V and J genes are TRBV18 and TRBJ2-5; 10 nucleotides agree with TRBD1. The germline V gene has CDR1 KGHSH and CDR2 LQKENI. Trimming cost V 3 bases and J 5 bases; bases outside gene matches: 3. The CDR3 has 14 residues. The CDR3 region is CASSPGTGVETQYF. DNA for the CDR3: TGTGCCAGCTCACCCGGGACAGGGGTCGAGACCCAGTACTTC.